A selection of T cell receptor beta chains follows, all from one sample in a study of blood T cell repertoires in COVID-19. The assay was immunoSEQ multiplex PCR, and TCRdb's table has in-frame clones only and misses some. In the table there are roughly 200,000 clones, about nine tenths of which are singletons. The sequencing sample was made of peripheral blood. The receptors derive from a man aged 35 to 55 with acute or convalescent COVID-19. The CDR3 runs from the conserved cysteine through the conserved F or W. A D gene is named only where the DNA matches it firmly. Rows may omit the clone size; those that give it use once, few, many or a size class.

J gene,D gene,clone size,V gene,CDR3 DNA,CDR3 protein
TRBJ1-5,TRBD1,NA,TRBV7-8,TGTGCCAGCAGCTTAGTTTTCTCAGGGGGGTTTCAGCCCCAGCATTTT,CASSLVFSGGFQPQHF
TRBJ2-4,TRBD1,NA,TRBV4-1,TGCGCCAGCAGCCAAGACCGGGACAGGGGGCAGGAAGTCATTCAGTACTTC,CASSQDRDRGQEVIQYF
TRBJ2-5,NA,NA,TRBV7-9,TGTGCCAGCAGCCTGAGCGGGTCCGGGACCCAGTACTTC,CASSLSGSGTQYF
TRBJ2-7,NA,NA,TRBV27,TGTGCCAGCAGGAGGACAAGCACCTACGAGCAGTACTTC,CASRRTSTYEQYF
TRBJ2-7,TRBD1,NA,TRBV7-8,TGTGCCAGCAGCTTGATGTGGGTTTGGGACAGGACGTACGAGCAGTACTTC,CASSLMWVWDRTYEQYF
TRBJ1-4,NA,once,TRBV18,TGTGCCAGCTCACCAGTAGCAACTAATGAAAAACTGTTTTTT,CASSPVATNEKLFF
TRBJ1-1,NA,NA,TRBV6-6,TGTGCCAGCAGTTACCTGGGAGGCACTGAAGCTTTCTTT,CASSYLGGTEAFF
TRBJ2-7,TRBD2,NA,TRBV5-4,TGTGCCAGCAGCTTGGCCGCGGGGGAGGTCTACGAGCAGTACTTC,CASSLAAGEVYEQYF
TRBJ2-5,NA,many,TRBV5-4,TGTGCCAGCAGCCCGGGACTTATTCAAGAGACCCAGTACTTC,CASSPGLIQETQYF
TRBJ1-2,NA,NA,TRBV5-4,TGTGCCAGCAGCTTGGGCGGACAGCCGCCAGGCTACACCTTC,CASSLGGQPPGYTF
TRBJ2-7,TRBD1,once,TRBV19,TGTGCCAGTCGGACGATCCTAACAGGGGGCGAGCAGTACTTC,CASRTILTGGEQYF
TRBJ2-7,NA,NA,TRBV27,TGTGCCAGCAGAACATACAGGGAGCAGTACTTC,CASRTYREQYF
TRBJ1-3,NA,NA,TRBV30,TGTGCCTGGAGTGTACGGGGGGCCCCTGGAAACACCATATATTTT,CAWSVRGAPGNTIYF
TRBJ2-1,NA,NA,TRBV7-9,TGTGCCAGCAGCTTAGACAGGAATGAGCAGTTCTTC,CASSLDRNEQFF
TRBJ2-2,NA,NA,TRBV30,TGTGCCCTATCAAGGAACACCGGGGAGCTGTTTTTT,CALSRNTGELFF
TRBJ2-2,TRBD2,once,TRBV29-1,TGCAGCGTCGGAGCGGCGGGGGGCAGCACCGGGGAGCTGTTTTTT,CSVGAAGGSTGELFF
TRBJ1-2,NA,NA,TRBV25-1,TGTGCCAGCAGTGAACAGGGGACTAACTATGGCTACACCTTC,CASSEQGTNYGYTF
TRBJ2-5,TRBD1,NA,TRBV6-5,TGTGCCAGCTCCCCTCAGGGGGACCAAGAGACCCAGTACTTC,CASSPQGDQETQYF
TRBJ2-1,TRBD2,once,TRBV7-2,TGTGCCAGCAGCCCAGCGGGGCGGGGGGGCGTCAATGAGCAGTTCTTC,CASSPAGRGGVNEQFF
TRBJ1-2,TRBD1,NA,TRBV5-1,TGCGCCAGCAGCCCGGGGACAGGGGACCTTGGCTACACCTTC,CASSPGTGDLGYTF
TRBJ1-1,TRBD1,NA,TRBV7-2,TGTGCCAGCAGCTTTGGAACAGGGGTCTTGAGCACTGAAGCTTTCTTT,CASSFGTGVLSTEAFF
TRBJ1-5,NA,NA,TRBV30,TGTGCCTGGACTGACAACAGCAATCAGCCCCAGCATTTT,CAWTDNSNQPQHF
TRBJ1-1,NA,once,TRBV2,TGTGCCAGCAGTGCTCGGGGGTCAGAAGCTTTCTTT,CASSARGSEAFF
TRBJ2-2,NA,NA,TRBV5-6,TGTGCCAGCAGCTCGGTAGGGGGCACCGGGGAGCTGTTTTTT,CASSSVGGTGELFF
TRBJ1-1,NA,few,TRBV7-8,TGTGCCAGCAGCTTGGGAGGGGCCCTCATTGAAGCTTTCTTT,CASSLGGALIEAFF
TRBJ1-3,TRBD1,NA,TRBV28,TGTGCCAGCAGTACAGGGGGCCAGGAAAACACCATATATTTT,CASSTGGQENTIYF
TRBJ1-2,NA,NA,TRBV5-8,TGTGCCAGCAGCTCCCCGGGACTGACGACTAGCTATGGCTACACCTTC,CASSSPGLTTSYGYTF
TRBJ1-1,TRBD1,NA,TRBV11-2,TGTGCCAGCAGCTTAAAGAGGGGGCAGACTGAAGCTTTCTTT,CASSLKRGQTEAFF
TRBJ1-1,TRBD1,NA,TRBV6-5,TGTGCCAGCAGAGGACAGGGATACACTGAAGCTTTCTTT,CASRGQGYTEAFF
TRBJ2-1,NA,NA,TRBV30,TGTGCCTGGAGTGTAGAGGCTAGCGACAATGAGCAGTTCTTC,CAWSVEASDNEQFF
TRBJ2-5,NA,NA,TRBV15,TGTGCCACCAGCAGTCCCGGGGGAGCAGAGACCCAGTACTTC,CATSSPGGAETQYF
TRBJ1-1,NA,NA,TRBV11-3,TGTGCCAGCAGCACAGAAATGAACACTGAAGCTTTCTTT,CASSTEMNTEAFF
TRBJ2-4,TRBD1,NA,TRBV6-6,TGTGCCAGCAGTCCCCGGACAGGGGACCTAGCCAAAAACATTCAGTACTTC,CASSPRTGDLAKNIQYF
TRBJ2-1,NA,NA,TRBV19,TGTGCCAGTAGTATCTTCAATGAGCAGTTCTTC,CASSIFNEQFF
TRBJ1-6,NA,NA,TRBV6-4,TGTGCCAGCAGTTCATACGGGGGAGGGAATTCACCCCTCCACTTT,CASSSYGGGNSPLHF
TRBJ1-1,NA,NA,TRBV2,TGTGCCAGCTCTCCATGGCCGAACACTGAAGCTTTCTTT,CASSPWPNTEAFF
TRBJ2-3,TRBD1,NA,TRBV6-4,TGTGCCAGCAGTGACTACGGACAGGGGGCCGGTACGCAGTATTTT,CASSDYGQGAGTQYF